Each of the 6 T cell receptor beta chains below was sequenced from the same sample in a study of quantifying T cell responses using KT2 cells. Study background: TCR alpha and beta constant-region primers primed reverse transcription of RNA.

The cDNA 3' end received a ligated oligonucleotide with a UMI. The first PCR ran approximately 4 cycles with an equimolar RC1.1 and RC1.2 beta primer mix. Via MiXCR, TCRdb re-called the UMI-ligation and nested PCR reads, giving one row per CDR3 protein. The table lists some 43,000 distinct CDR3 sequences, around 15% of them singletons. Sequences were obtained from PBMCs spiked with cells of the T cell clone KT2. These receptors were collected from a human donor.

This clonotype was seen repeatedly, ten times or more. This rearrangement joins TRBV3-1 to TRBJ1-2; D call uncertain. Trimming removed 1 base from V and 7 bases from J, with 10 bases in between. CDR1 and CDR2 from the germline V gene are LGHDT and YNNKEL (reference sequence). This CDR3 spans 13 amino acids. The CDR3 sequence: CASSQVGGSGYTF. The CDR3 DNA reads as TGTGCCAGCAGCCAAGTAGGAGGGTCTGGCTACACCTTC.

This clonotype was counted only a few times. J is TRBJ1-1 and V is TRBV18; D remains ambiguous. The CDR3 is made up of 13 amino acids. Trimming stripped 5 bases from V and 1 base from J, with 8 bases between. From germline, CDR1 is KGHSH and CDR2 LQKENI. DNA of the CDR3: TGTGCCAGCTCAAAGGACCCGAACACTGAAGCTTTCTTT. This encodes CASSKDPNTEAFF.

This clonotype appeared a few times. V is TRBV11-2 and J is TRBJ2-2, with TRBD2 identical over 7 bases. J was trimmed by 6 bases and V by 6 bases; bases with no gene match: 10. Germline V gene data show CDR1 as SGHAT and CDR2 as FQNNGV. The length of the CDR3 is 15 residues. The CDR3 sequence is CASRNQAGSSGELFF. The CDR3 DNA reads TGTGCCAGCAGGAACCAAGCGGGAAGCTCCGGGGAGCTGTTTTTT.

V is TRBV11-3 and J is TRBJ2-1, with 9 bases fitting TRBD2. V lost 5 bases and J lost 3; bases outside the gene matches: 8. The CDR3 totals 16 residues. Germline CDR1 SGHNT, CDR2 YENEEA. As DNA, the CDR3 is TGTGCCAGCAGCCGAATCCTAGCGGGATACTACAATGAGCAGTTCTTC. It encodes CASSRILAGYYNEQFF.

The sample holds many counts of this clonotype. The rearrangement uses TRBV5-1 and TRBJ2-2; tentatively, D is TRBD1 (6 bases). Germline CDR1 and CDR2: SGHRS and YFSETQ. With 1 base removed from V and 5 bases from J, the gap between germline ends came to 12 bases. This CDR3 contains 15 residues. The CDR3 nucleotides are TGCGCCAGCAGCTTGTCGACAGGTTCTACCGGGGAGCTGTTTTTT. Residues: CASSLSTGSTGELFF.

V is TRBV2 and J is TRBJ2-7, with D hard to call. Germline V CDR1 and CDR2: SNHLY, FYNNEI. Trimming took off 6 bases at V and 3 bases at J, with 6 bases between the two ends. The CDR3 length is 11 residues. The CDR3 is CASRESYEQYF. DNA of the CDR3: TGTGCCAGCAGAGAAAGCTACGAGCAGTACTTC.